The present T cell receptor beta chain was sequenced within a study of OX40 agonist ivuxolimab in advanced cancers. Deletions cut 2 bases from V and 0 bases from J, with 11 bases between. Germline assignment: CDR1 MNHNS and CDR2 SASEGT. The CDR3 consists of 15 residues. Autoimmune disease history or systemic immunosuppression was exclusionary. Findings and limits, study-wide: The average count of expanded clones was higher among CD8+ T cells than among CD4+. Low normalized T-cell clonal expansion was additionally recorded for some nonresponders.

To note about this clone: Its matching antigen is unknown.

Only in-frame clones appear in the TCRdb table, and some are missing; sequencing was by immunoSEQ multiplex PCR. This table has 58,000 or so clones, 80% to 90% appearing once. The V call is TRBV6-1, the J call TRBJ2-7; TRBD1 is a possible D gene (6 bases). The TCR originated in an adult with an advanced solid tumor such as melanoma, head and neck, liver or kidney cancer. Sequences were derived from CD4+ or CD8+ T cells sorted from blood, sampled in a trial of the OX40 agonist ivuxolimab. This CDR3 reads CASSEYRASSYEQYF. CDR3 DNA: TGTGCCAGCAGTGAATACAGGGCTAGCTCCTACGAGCAGTACTTC.